A selection of T cell receptor beta chains follows, all from one sample in a study of T-cell memory formation after mild COVID-19. TCRdb reanalysed the 5' RACE reads using MiXCR and keeps one entry per CDR3 protein. Of about 88,000 distinct CDR3 sequences listed, nearly 25% are singletons. Material for sequencing was PBMCs or a T cell subset sorted from them (not recorded which). The receptors derive from a man between 18 and 35 years old who had mild COVID-19 (a few samples of this study predate the infection). Cell type and time point are not known. Both conserved end residues are part of each CDR3. The D gene is left open where the match is weak. Rows give clone size only sometimes, using once, few, many, or a class for an expanded clone.

TRBJ2-2,NA,TRBV7-2,TRBD2,CASSQAGLAIGELFF,TGTGCCAGCAGCCAGGCGGGACTAGCGATCGGGGAGCTGTTTTTT
TRBJ2-7,NA,TRBV6-5,NA,CASSYSARAPYEQYF,TGTGCCAGCAGTTACTCCGCCCGGGCCCCCTACGAGCAGTACTTC
TRBJ2-7,NA,TRBV15,NA,CATSKSRDRPYEQYF,TGTGCCACCAGCAAGAGCCGGGACCGACCCTACGAGCAGTACTTC
TRBJ2-7,few,TRBV27,NA,CASSLRRGYEQYF,TGTGCCAGCAGCCTTCGTAGGGGCTACGAGCAGTACTTC
TRBJ1-1,few,TRBV19,NA,CASSPGVNEAFF,TGTGCCAGTAGTCCGGGGGTCAATGAAGCTTTCTTT
TRBJ2-7,few,TRBV12-3/TRBV12-4,NA,CASSLGRGHEQYF,TGTGCCAGCAGTTTGGGCAGGGGCCACGAGCAGTACTTC
TRBJ1-6,once,TRBV14,NA,CASSLDEFLSPLHF,TGTGCCAGCAGCCTCGACGAGTTTCTTTCACCCCTCCACTTT
TRBJ2-1,NA,TRBV4-1,NA,CASSHRKGGGPYNEQFF,TGCGCCAGCAGCCACCGTAAAGGGGGGGGCCCCTACAATGAGCAGTTCTTC
TRBJ1-2,NA,TRBV7-2,NA,CASSSPDWYGYTF,TGTGCCAGCAGCTCTCCCGACTGGTATGGCTACACCTTC
TRBJ1-2,NA,TRBV4-3,TRBD1,CASSQTGTGIYGYTF,TGCGCCAGCAGCCAGACCGGGACAGGGATCTATGGCTACACCTTC
TRBJ1-1,NA,TRBV27,NA,CASSIGLMNTEAFF,TGTGCCAGCAGTATCGGATTAATGAACACTGAAGCTTTCTTT
TRBJ2-7,few,TRBV6-2/TRBV6-3,NA,CASSYPTGDEQYF,TGTGCCAGCAGTTACCCGACAGGCGACGAGCAGTACTTC
TRBJ2-3,few,TRBV4-1,TRBD1,CASSQEGTGPDTQYF,TGCGCCAGCAGCCAAGAGGGGACAGGCCCAGATACGCAGTATTTT
TRBJ2-1,NA,TRBV29-1,NA,CSVEGEGRYNEQFF,TGCAGCGTTGAAGGTGAGGGGAGGTACAATGAGCAGTTCTTC
TRBJ2-1,NA,TRBV24-1,NA,CATSDPHAQGSNYNEQFF,TGTGCCACCAGTGATCCCCACGCTCAGGGGAGTAACTACAATGAGCAGTTCTTC